Shown below are 21 T cell receptor beta chains from a single sample sequenced in a study of shared clonotypes between healthy human individuals. The method was immunoSEQ multiplex PCR; TCRdb's version includes in-frame clones alone and lacks a portion of them. The sample records about 320,000 clones, around 86% being singletons. The sample comprised memory CD8+ T cells sorted from blood. Subset of the sample: CD45RO+ cells pooled with CCR7-negative TemRA cells. These receptors were obtained from a man aged 18 to 30 in good health.

The chain employs TRBV10-3 and TRBJ2-7; 7 bases align to TRBD1. J was trimmed by 2 bases and V by 7 bases; bases with no gene match: 8. Germline CDR1 is ENHRY and CDR2 is SYGVKD. This CDR3 contains 14 residues. This CDR3 is CAITPGDRTYEQYF. The CDR3 coding sequence is TGTGCCATCACCCCTGGGGACAGAACCTACGAGCAGTACTTC.

CDR3 amino acids: CASSEVPGGSTDTQYF. As DNA, the CDR3 is TGTGCCAGCAGTGAAGTCCCCGGGGGAAGCACAGATACGCAGTATTTT. The chain joins TRBV6-1 to TRBJ2-3; tentative D call: TRBD2 (6 bases). V gave up 1 base and J gave up 0 bases, with 11 bases separating them. The CDR3 extends over 16 amino acids. Germline loops: CDR1 MNHNS, CDR2 SASEGT.

The rearrangement links TRBV5-1 to TRBJ2-3, with 9 bases lining up with TRBD2. Germline V gene sequence: CDR1 SGHRS, CDR2 YFSETQ. Losses at the gene ends were 2 bases for V and 8 bases for J; bases not matched to a gene: 18. The CDR3 has 18 amino acids. CDR3 sequence reads: CASSFAVTSGPRDITQYF. The CDR3 DNA reads TGCGCCAGCAGCTTCGCTGTGACTAGCGGCCCCCGGGACATTACGCAGTATTTT.

This clone was seen only once. The genes are TRBV27 and TRBJ1-2, with 9 bases lining up with TRBD1. This CDR3 contains 15 residues. Germline V CDR1 and CDR2: MNHEY, SMNVEV (reference sequence). V dropped 6 bases and J dropped 5; count of bases not matched to a gene: 10. The CDR3 reads CASRLAGDRVYGYTF. DNA for the CDR3: TGTGCCAGCAGACTCGCCGGGGACAGGGTTTATGGCTACACCTTC.

V is TRBV18 and J is TRBJ2-7; D is perhaps TRBD1 or TRBD2 (7 bases each). V was cut by 6 bases and J by 0 bases, with 18 bases left in between. There are 16 residues in the CDR3. The germline CDR1 and CDR2 sequences are KGHSH and LQKENI. This CDR3 is CASSPRGGLSSYEQYF. The CDR3 nucleotides are TGTGCCAGCTCCCCCAGGGGGGGGCTGAGCTCCTACGAGCAGTACTTC.

The rearrangement links TRBV7-2 to TRBJ2-7, with 11 bases identical to TRBD1. The CDR3 is 14 amino acids. J was trimmed by 6 bases and V by 5 bases; bases with no gene match: 6. Germline values: CDR1 SGHTA, CDR2 FQGNSA. CDR3 in DNA: TGTGCCAGCAGCCGCGGGACAGGGGGAGGCGAGCAGTACTTC. Translation gives CASSRGTGGGEQYF.

This clone was recorded many times. CDR3 sequence reads: CASSYPGANYEQYF. The CDR3 region has the DNA TGTGCCAGCAGTTACCCCGGGGCTAATTACGAGCAGTACTTC. The rearrangement links TRBV6-6 to TRBJ2-7; the D call may be TRBD1 or TRBD2 (5 bases each). Between the trimmed V and J ends, which lost 2 bases and 4 bases, there was a span of 12 bases. This CDR3 has 14 residues. The germline V gene has CDR1 MNHNY and CDR2 SVGAGI (reference sequence).

This chain links TRBV7-2 with TRBJ2-1, with TRBD1 matching over 8 bases. The germline V gene encodes CDR1 SGHTA and CDR2 FQGNSA. CDR3 length: 12 residues. With V trimmed by 5 bases and J by 10 bases, 4 bases remained unmatched. This CDR3 reads CASSIGTGEQFF. The CDR3 DNA reads TGTGCCAGCAGCATTGGGACAGGCGAGCAGTTCTTC.

In this sample, this clone turned up once. CDR3 amino acids: CAHGLGQGTDTQYF. For the CDR3, the DNA is TGTGCTCACGGCCTCGGACAGGGTACAGATACGCAGTATTTT. This chain links TRBV30 with TRBJ2-3; 8 bases map to TRBD1. The germline CDR1 and CDR2 sequences are GTSNPN and SVGIG (reference sequence). The CDR3 covers 14 residues.

This rearrangement joins TRBV10-3 to TRBJ2-7, with D unclear. This CDR3 spans 15 amino acids. Germline-derived CDR1 and CDR2 are ENHRY and SYGVKD. The ends were cut back, 2 bases at V and 2 bases at J, with 13 bases in the middle. The CDR3 protein is CAISEPSLQPYEQYF. In DNA, the CDR3 is TGTGCCATCAGTGAGCCTTCACTCCAGCCCTACGAGCAGTACTTC.

V is TRBV25-1 and J is TRBJ2-5; TRBD1 is a possible D gene (5 bases). This CDR3 has 14 amino acids. The ends were cut back, 0 bases at V and 4 bases at J, with 9 bases in the middle. In germline, CDR1 is MGHDK, CDR2 SYGVNS. CDR3 region: CASSEYRVGETQYF. CDR3 DNA: TGTGCCAGCAGTGAATACAGGGTCGGAGAGACCCAGTACTTC. Full variable domain (outside the CDR3, taken from reference TRBV25-1 and TRBJ2-5): EADIYQTPRYLVIGTGKKITLECSQTMGHDKMYWYQQDPGMELHLIHYSYGVNSTEKGDLSSESTVSRIRTEHFPLTLESARPSHTSQYLCASSEYRVGETQYFGPGTRLLVL.

This rearrangement joins TRBV6-4 to TRBJ2-3; tentative D call: TRBD1 (6 bases). This CDR3 is built from 15 residues. Deletions cut 4 bases from V and 0 bases from J, with 11 bases between. The germline V gene has CDR1 MRHNA and CDR2 SNTAGT. The chain's CDR3 is CASSVARGSTDTQYF. Written as DNA, the CDR3 is TGTGCCAGCAGTGTTGCCAGGGGTAGCACAGATACGCAGTATTTT.

A note on this clone: This specimen includes other DNA sequences encoding the same CDR3. This sequence joins TRBV7-9 and TRBJ1-2; D ambiguous. The V gene's germline CDR1 is SEHNR and CDR2 FQNEAQ (reference sequence). V was trimmed by 1 base and J by 5 bases, leaving 5 bases between them. The CDR3 has 12 amino acids. Here the CDR3 DNA reads TGTGCCAGCAGCTTAGTTCAGTATGGCTACACCTTC. Translation: CASSLVQYGYTF.

V usage is TRBV6-1 and J usage is TRBJ2-5; D may match TRBD1 or TRBD2 (5 bases each). Germline V lookup: CDR1 MNHNS, CDR2 SASEGT. This CDR3 region has 13 residues. Trimming took off 1 base at V and 10 bases at J, with 13 bases between the two ends. As DNA, the CDR3 is TGTGCCAGCAGTGAAGGGCTAGCAGGGAACCAGTACTTC. Translated: CASSEGLAGNQYF.

V is TRBV5-6 and J is TRBJ1-6; TRBD1 might be the D (5 bases). V was clipped by 2 bases and J by 13 bases, with 13 bases between them. CDR3 size: 13 residues. CDR1 is SGHDT and CDR2 is YYEEEE in the germline V gene. The CDR3 DNA is TGTGCCAGCAGCTTTTCAGGGCCATCCCCCCTCCACTTT. Translation: CASSFSGPSPLHF.

The V gene is TRBV19, the J gene TRBJ1-2; D is possibly TRBD1 (5 bases). V was cut by 1 base and J by 4 bases, with 10 bases left in between. The CDR3 contains 14 residues. Per germline, CDR1 LNHDA and CDR2 SQIVND (reference sequence). For the CDR3, the DNA is TGTGCCAGTAGTATAGGAAGGGGCTCCTATGGCTACACCTTC. Amino acids: CASSIGRGSYGYTF.

The chain joins TRBV4-3 to TRBJ2-7, with 8 bases matching TRBD1. The trim removed 0 bases at V and 2 bases at J, leaving 6 bases unmatched. The germline V gene has CDR1 LGHNA and CDR2 YSLEER. The CDR3 is 16 residues long. The CDR3 nucleotides read TGCGCCAGCAGCCAAGATCAGACAGGGGCCGCCTACGAGCAGTACTTC. Translation gives CASSQDQTGAAYEQYF.

This rearrangement joins TRBV27 to TRBJ2-1, with 8 positions matching TRBD1. CDR1 and CDR2 from the germline V gene are MNHEY and SMNVEV (reference sequence). Trimming cost V 5 bases and J 4 bases; bases outside gene matches: 4. This CDR3 contains 14 residues. CDR3 bases: TGTGCCAGCAGTGCCGGGACAGGTTACAATGAGCAGTTCTTC. It translates to CASSAGTGYNEQFF.

The J gene is TRBJ2-5, the V gene TRBV4-1; 9 bases are shared with TRBD2. V dropped 1 base and J dropped 5; count of bases not matched to a gene: 11. From germline, CDR1 is MGHRA and CDR2 YSYEKL. The length of the CDR3 is 17 residues. The CDR3 loop is CASSQVGLAGNGETQYF. The CDR3 DNA is TGCGCCAGCAGCCAAGTTGGGCTAGCGGGGAACGGTGAGACCCAGTACTTC.

This rearrangement joins TRBV7-8 to TRBJ2-7, with 9 bases aligning to TRBD1. The germline gives CDR1 SGHVS, CDR2 FQNEAQ. Trimming cost V 2 bases and J 1 base; bases outside gene matches: 6. There are 16 residues in the CDR3. CDR3 loop: CASSLLGQGWSYEQYF. Here the CDR3 DNA reads TGTGCCAGCAGCTTACTCGGACAGGGGTGGTCCTACGAGCAGTACTTC.

The V gene is TRBV11-2, the J gene TRBJ1-4, with 9 bases fitting TRBD1. Germline V CDR1 and CDR2: SGHAT, FQNNGV. The CDR3 spans 16 residues. V gave up 5 bases and J gave up 5 bases; unmatched junction bases: 9. The CDR3 DNA follows: TGTGCCAGCAGCACCCTTGGACAGGGGAAAAATGAAAAACTGTTTTTT. This sequence encodes CASSTLGQGKNEKLFF.